The clone carrying this T cell receptor (beta chain) was seen only once. What it recognizes is unknown. This entry comes from a study of vaccination and CD4 T cells after COVID-19. General observations from the study: Going from approximately 21 to 38, median SARS-CoV-2-reactive clonotypes did not rise significantly.

Treatment defined: 10-day PBMC culture with coronavirus spike peptide pools or control peptides (ViraFEST assay). Each well held approximately 2 million PBMCs in IL-2 (about 9.5 IU/ml) medium with 8.5 to 10 ug/ml peptide pools. Oncomine TCR Beta short-read sequencing was applied to DNA from cultured CD4+ T cells. TCRdb fed the PCR reads into MiXCR, producing one record per CDR3 protein. The sample lists about 20,000 distinct CDR3 sequences; roughly 46% were seen once. V lost 2 bases, J lost 1 base, and 5 bases lay in between. The CDR3 loop spans 13 amino acids. The sequenced sample was CD4+ T cells from blood, cultured in vitro, obtained after SARS-CoV-2 vaccination. The receptor comes from a human donor who had recovered from COVID-19. V gene TRBV12-3 or TRBV12-4 combines with J gene TRBJ1-1; D ambiguous. CDR3 sequence: CASSLRRNTEAFF. DNA of the CDR3: TGTGCCAGCAGTTTAAGGCGGAACACTGAAGCTTTCTTT.